These 26 T cell receptor beta chains share one sample of origin, sequenced in a study of T cell changes during pregnancy in multiple sclerosis. Data came from immunoSEQ multiplex PCR; TCRdb stores just in-frame clones and leaves some out. The table lists 70,000 or so clones, around 90% of them singletons. Sequenced material: CD4+ T cells from peripheral blood mononuclear cells, taken after pregnancy. All receptors come from a female donor with multiple sclerosis, enrolled in a pregnancy study.

The chain carries TRBV19 and TRBJ1-5; D perhaps matches TRBD1 (5 bases). Germline-derived CDR1 and CDR2 are LNHDA and SQIVND (reference sequence). There are 14 residues in the CDR3. The V end lost 4 bases, the J end lost 9 bases, and 16 bases lay between the germline ends. The CDR3 loop reads CASSRVRSQGPQHF. CDR3 DNA sequence: TGTGCCAGTAGTAGAGTGAGGAGCCAGGGGCCCCAGCATTTT.

The J gene is TRBJ2-3, the V gene TRBV18; TRBD1 matches at 8 bases. Germline trimming cut 4 bases from V and 2 bases from J; bases unmatched to any gene: 8. The V gene's germline CDR1 is KGHSH and CDR2 LQKENI. The CDR3 is 16 amino acids. The DNA for the CDR3 is TGTGCCAGCTCACGCCGCAGGGGGCACGACACAGATACGCAGTATTTT. Translating it yields CASSRRRGHDTDTQYF.

The CDR3 protein is CASSLTGDYNSPLHF. CDR3 coding DNA: TGTGCCAGCAGTTTAACAGGGGATTATAATTCACCCCTCCACTTT. The chain joins TRBV28 to TRBJ1-6; 7 bases are a match to TRBD1. CDR3 length: 15 residues. The germline V gene has CDR1 MDHEN and CDR2 SYDVKM. V lost 2 bases and J lost 4; bases outside the gene matches: 2.

This clone has a single count. The V call is TRBV7-7, the J call TRBJ2-1; D not resolved. Germline-derived CDR1 and CDR2 are SSHAT and FNYEAQ (reference sequence). V was trimmed by 5 bases and J by 5 bases, leaving 10 bases between them. This CDR3 is built from 13 residues. Written as DNA, the CDR3 is TGTGCCAGCAGCCTGACGGGTGACAATGAGCAGTTCTTC. Protein sequence: CASSLTGDNEQFF.

The V and J genes are TRBV5-1 and TRBJ2-2; 7 bases line up with TRBD1. This CDR3 is 18 amino acids long. Germline V lookup: CDR1 SGHRS, CDR2 YFSETQ. V shed 5 bases, J shed 1 base, and the junction held 14 bases outside the gene matches. The CDR3 DNA reads as TGCGCCAGCAGTTTAGAAGGTTGGGGGACAGTGAACACCGGGGAGCTGTTTTTT. It specifies CASSLEGWGTVNTGELFF.

The rearrangement links TRBV7-2 to TRBJ2-2, with 11 bases aligning to TRBD2. The germline gives CDR1 SGHTA, CDR2 FQGNSA. The CDR3 is made up of 16 amino acids. V lost 6 bases and J lost 7; bases outside the gene matches: 10. CDR3 residues: CASSPTSGARGGELFF. CDR3 nucleotide sequence: TGTGCCAGCAGTCCGACTAGCGGGGCCCGCGGCGGGGAGCTGTTTTTT.

The chain links TRBV18 to TRBJ2-7; 7 nucleotides agree with TRBD1. The ends lost 4 bases at V and 2 bases at J; junction bases unmatched: 8. Germline loops: CDR1 KGHSH, CDR2 LQKENI. The CDR3 covers 15 residues. CDR3 sequence: CASSQPGQLAYEQYF. DNA for the CDR3: TGTGCCAGCTCACAACCGGGACAGTTGGCCTACGAGCAGTACTTC.

The J gene is TRBJ2-1, the V gene TRBV5-4, with 8 bases fitting TRBD1. V lost 3 bases, J lost 3 bases, and 5 bases stayed unmatched. Germline-derived CDR1 and CDR2 are SGHNT and YYREEE (reference sequence). The CDR3 covers 15 residues. CDR3 residues: CASSSGQGVYNEQFF. The CDR3, as DNA: TGTGCCAGCAGCTCAGGACAGGGAGTCTACAATGAGCAGTTCTTC.

The chain joins TRBV19 to TRBJ2-7; tentatively, D is TRBD2 (6 bases). This CDR3 comprises 15 residues. The germline CDR1 and CDR2 sequences are LNHDA and SQIVND (reference sequence). V was shortened by 3 bases and J by 1 base, with 13 bases between the two germline ends. CDR3 nucleotide sequence: TGTGCCAGTAGTATCGGGACGGGACTTTCCTACGAGCAGTACTTC. Protein sequence: CASSIGTGLSYEQYF. Combining the CDR3 with reference TRBV19 and TRBJ2-7 gives the whole variable domain DGGITQSPKYLFRKEGQNVTLSCEQNLNHDAMYWYRQDPGQGLRLIYYSQIVNDFQKGDIAEGYSVSREKKESFPLTVTSAQKNPTAFYLCASSIGTGLSYEQYFGPGTRLTVT.

The V call is TRBV7-2, the J call TRBJ1-3; TRBD1 aligns across 9 bases. The V segment lost 5 bases and the J segment 4 bases; nucleotides outside the gene matches: 6. Germline CDR1 and CDR2: SGHTA and FQGNSA. CDR3 length: 15 amino acids. The chain's CDR3 is CASSPDRGAGNTIYF. Written as DNA, the CDR3 is TGTGCCAGCAGCCCGGACAGGGGTGCGGGAAACACCATATATTTT. Based on the CDR3 plus reference TRBV7-2 and TRBJ1-3, the full variable domain is GAGVSQSPSNKVTEKGKDVELRCDPISGHTALYWYRQSLGQGLEFLIYFQGNSAPDKSGLPSDRFSAERTGGSVSTLTIQRTQQEDSAVYLCASSPDRGAGNTIYFGEGSWLTVV.

The V call is TRBV7-9, the J call TRBJ1-4; TRBD1 aligns across 9 bases. The trim removed 3 bases at V and 7 bases at J, leaving 3 bases unmatched. CDR3 length equals 14 residues. From germline, CDR1 is SEHNR and CDR2 FQNEAQ (reference sequence). This CDR3 reads CASSLGQGGEKLFF. The CDR3, as DNA: TGTGCCAGCAGCTTGGGACAGGGCGGTGAAAAACTGTTTTTT.

This sequence joins TRBV5-1 and TRBJ2-5, with D possibly being TRBD2 (6 bases). CDR1 is SGHRS and CDR2 is YFSETQ in the germline V gene. CDR3 length: 14 amino acids. Trimming took off 2 bases at V and 3 bases at J, with 11 bases between the two ends. The CDR3 bases are TGCGCCAGCAGCTTTTTAGGAGGGGAAGAGACCCAGTACTTC. Translation gives CASSFLGGEETQYF. Drawing the rest from reference TRBV5-1 and TRBJ2-5, the complete variable domain is KAGVTQTPRYLIKTRGQQVTLSCSPISGHRSVSWYQQTPGQGLQFLFEYFSETQRNKGNFPGRFSGRQFSNSRSEMNVSTLELGDSALYLCASSFLGGEETQYFGPGTRLLVL.

The V and J genes are TRBV7-9 and TRBJ1-1, with D possibly TRBD1 on 5 matching bases. CDR3 length: 14 amino acids. Trimming removed 6 bases from V and 5 bases from J, with 16 bases in between. Germline V gives CDR1 SEHNR, CDR2 FQNEAQ (reference sequence). The CDR3: CASSPGGMGTEAFF. Here the CDR3 DNA reads TGTGCCAGCAGTCCGGGGGGGATGGGTACTGAAGCTTTCTTT.

The rearrangement links TRBV18 to TRBJ1-1, with a weak D call TRBD1 (6 bases). The CDR3 runs to 16 residues. V lost 8 bases to trimming and J lost 1 base, with 20 bases between them. The germline V gene encodes CDR1 KGHSH and CDR2 LQKENI. The CDR3 is CASTLGGERQNTEAFF. In DNA, the CDR3 is TGTGCCAGCACCTTAGGGGGGGAGCGGCAGAACACTGAAGCTTTCTTT.

The V call is TRBV27, the J call TRBJ1-2; D gene uncertain. Germline V lookup: CDR1 MNHEY, CDR2 SMNVEV (reference sequence). V shed 4 bases and J shed 6 bases, with 18 bases lying between them. The CDR3 spans 15 residues. This chain's CDR3 is CASSSRTTEFHGYTF. The CDR3 region has the DNA TGTGCCAGCAGTTCCCGGACTACAGAATTCCATGGCTACACCTTC.

The chain carries TRBV15 and TRBJ2-5; 7 nucleotides align to TRBD2. This CDR3 has 16 amino acids. Germline assignment: CDR1 LNHNV and CDR2 YYDKDF (reference sequence). The junction had 5 bases not matched to a gene; V was cut back by 1 base and J by 0 bases. The DNA of the CDR3 is TGTGCCACCAGCAGAGTCATCGGGAGGAACCAAGAGACCCAGTACTTC. As protein: CATSRVIGRNQETQYF.

The chain employs TRBV5-6 and TRBJ1-1; TRBD1 matches at 9 bases. CDR3 length equals 16 residues. CDR1 is SGHDT, CDR2 YYEEEE, per germline. Trimming took 4 bases from V and 1 from J; bases not matched to a gene: 8. The CDR3 DNA follows: TGTGCCAGCAGCGCGCTGGACAGGGGAACGAACACTGAAGCTTTCTTT. This encodes CASSALDRGTNTEAFF.

V is TRBV30 and J is TRBJ1-6; a weak D match, TRBD1 (6 bases). The CDR3 runs 14 residues. Germline CDR1 and CDR2: GTSNPN and SVGIG (reference sequence). The V and J ends lost 5 bases and 7 bases respectively, with 15 bases between them. The CDR3 coding sequence is TGTGCCTGGGGCGTCAGGGGAGGGAATTCACCCCTCCACTTT. Its protein is CAWGVRGGNSPLHF.

V usage is TRBV9 and J usage is TRBJ2-7; D not resolved. The CDR3 has 15 amino acids. The V gene's germline CDR1 is SGDLS and CDR2 YYNGEE. Trimming removed 1 base at V and 2 bases at J, with 13 bases between. The CDR3 loop reads CASSVNPGATYEQYF. CDR3 DNA: TGTGCCAGCAGCGTAAATCCTGGAGCGACCTACGAGCAGTACTTC.

This rearrangement joins TRBV5-6 to TRBJ2-6; TRBD1 aligns across 9 bases. This CDR3 is 18 amino acids long. Germline CDR1 is SGHDT and CDR2 is YYEEEE. Trimming removed 2 bases from V and 2 bases from J; junction bases left unmatched: 8. DNA for the CDR3: TGTGCCAGCAGCTTCTCCCGGACAGGGGTTACTGGGGCCAACGTCCTGACTTTC. Translating gives CASSFSRTGVTGANVLTF.

Only a few counts were recorded for this clone. This chain links TRBV28 with TRBJ1-2; D uncertain. Between the trimmed V and J ends, which lost 4 bases and 1 base, there was a span of 7 bases. Germline V lookup: CDR1 MDHEN, CDR2 SYDVKM. The CDR3 is 13 residues long. The DNA for the CDR3 is TGTGCCAGCAGTTGGGAGGGTAACTATGGCTACACCTTC. It is translated as CASSWEGNYGYTF.

This rearrangement joins TRBV5-1 to TRBJ1-1; a weak D match, TRBD1 (6 bases). Germline-derived CDR1 and CDR2 are SGHRS and YFSETQ. The CDR3 contains 14 residues. Between the trimmed V and J ends, which lost 1 base and 5 bases, there was a span of 12 bases. The CDR3: CASSLSQGQTEAFF. The DNA of the CDR3 is TGCGCCAGCAGCTTGAGTCAGGGGCAGACTGAAGCTTTCTTT.

The chain uses TRBV27 and TRBJ1-1; TRBD1 is a possible D gene (5 bases). The germline V gene has CDR1 MNHEY and CDR2 SMNVEV (reference sequence). V was trimmed by 2 bases and J by 1 base, leaving 20 bases between them. The CDR3 spans 18 residues. As DNA, the CDR3 is TGTGCCAGCAGTTTACGACGCCCATCCGCGGGGGGGAACACTGAAGCTTTCTTT. It translates to CASSLRRPSAGGNTEAFF.

This chain links TRBV29-1 with TRBJ2-1; no firm D call. CDR1 and CDR2 (germline): SQVTM, ANQGSEA. With 8 bases removed from V and 6 bases from J, the gap between germline ends came to 17 bases. The CDR3 is 13 residues long. The CDR3 sequence: CSFPGLSGNEQFF. CDR3 DNA sequence: TGCAGCTTCCCGGGTTTAAGTGGCAATGAGCAGTTCTTC.

The rearrangement links TRBV5-1 to TRBJ2-3; a weak D match, TRBD2 (6 bases). Trimming pared 1 base from V and 10 bases from J, leaving 22 bases between. Germline CDR1 SGHRS, CDR2 YFSETQ. This CDR3 is built from 16 residues. In DNA, the CDR3 is TGCGCCAGCAGCTTGAGACGGGAGAGCCCCAACCCCTCGCAGTATTTT. Its translation is CASSLRRESPNPSQYF. Full variable domain (remainder filled in from reference TRBV5-1 and TRBJ2-3): KAGVTQTPRYLIKTRGQQVTLSCSPISGHRSVSWYQQTPGQGLQFLFEYFSETQRNKGNFPGRFSGRQFSNSRSEMNVSTLELGDSALYLCASSLRRESPNPSQYFGPGTRLTVL.

The chain combines TRBV7-3 with TRBJ2-3, with D unresolved. Deletions cut 2 bases from V and 0 bases from J, with 6 bases between. This CDR3 has 14 residues. Germline CDR1 SGHTA, CDR2 FQGTGA. The DNA for the CDR3 is TGTGCCAGCAGCTTAGGCCTCAGCACAGATACGCAGTATTTT. Its translation is CASSLGLSTDTQYF.